This entry describes one T cell receptor (beta chain). Its antigen has not been determined. No clone much larger than this one lies a single base away; base qualities are absent. These data come from a study of T cell changes during pregnancy in multiple sclerosis (dated by TCRdb to the late 2010s). For the wider study: In women with multiple sclerosis, the researchers looked at how the T cell repertoire shifted as pregnancy progressed.

The library was prepared using the immunoSEQ multiplex PCR assay. In TCRdb, the immuneACCESS table is reduced to in-frame sequences with V and J assigned. These tables do not hold every clone; where another copy was compared, an unresolved V gene accounts for under half, and the others remain unexplained. Counted in this sample were roughly 93,000 clones; 75% to 95% of them appeared once. The biggest ten clones account for around 1% of the sample. V is pared back by 5 bases and J by 6 bases, with 14 bases lying between the germline termini. The CDR3 measures 13 amino acids from cysteine to phenylalanine. The retained sequence is limited to the CDR3, 39 bases, with the frame set at the first base. CDR1 and CDR2 are read off the germline V gene (reference sequence) as GTSNPN and SVGIG.

Recombination linked TRBV30 to TRBJ1-5; no D gene is confidently identified. This TCR was sampled from a female donor with multiple sclerosis, enrolled in a pregnancy study. The sequencing here drew on peripheral blood, taken before pregnancy. The sequence in DNA is TGTGCCTGGGAACTGAGCGTAGGTCAGCCCCAGCATTTT. Its coded protein is CAWELSVGQPQHF.